Described below is a single T cell receptor (beta chain) sequence and its context. The sample comes from a study of blood T cell repertoires in COVID-19. Looking at the study overall: The origin of the acute and convalescent COVID-19 samples was the United States, Italy and Spain. The analysed material was cDNA or gDNA that came from T cells, B-cell-depleted T cells, or PBMCs.

In the original workflow: Nucleated cell counts were estimated from reference gene primer amplification. Clones were read by immunoSEQ multiplex PCR, and TCRdb kept only the in-frame ones, dropping some. The V and J calls and the clone size are those of that table, but D and trimming were determined from the DNA. The sample has some 240,000 clones; 65% to 90% are singletons. CDR1 is SGHNT, CDR2 YYREEE, per germline (reference sequence). The CDR3 contains 14 residues. J was trimmed by 3 bases and V by 4 bases; bases with no gene match: 3. This TCR was sampled from a man in his fifties with active or convalescent COVID-19. The V and J genes are TRBV5-4 and TRBJ2-2; 7 nucleotides line up with TRBD1. The specimen was peripheral blood. The DNA for the CDR3 is TGTGCCAGCAGCATTACAGGGGACACCGGGGAGCTGTTTTTT. Its translation is CASSITGDTGELFF.